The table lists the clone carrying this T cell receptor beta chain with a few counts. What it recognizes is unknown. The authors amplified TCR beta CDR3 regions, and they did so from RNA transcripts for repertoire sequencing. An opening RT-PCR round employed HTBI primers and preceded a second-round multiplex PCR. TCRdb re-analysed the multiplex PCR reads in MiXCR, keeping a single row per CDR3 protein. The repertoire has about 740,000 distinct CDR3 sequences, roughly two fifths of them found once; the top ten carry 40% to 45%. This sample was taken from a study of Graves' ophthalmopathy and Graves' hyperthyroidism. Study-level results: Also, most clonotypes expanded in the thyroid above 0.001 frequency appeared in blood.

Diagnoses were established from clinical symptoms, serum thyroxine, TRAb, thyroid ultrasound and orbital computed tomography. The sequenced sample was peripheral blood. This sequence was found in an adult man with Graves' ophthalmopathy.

The DNA for the CDR3 is TGTGCCAGCAGTGAAGCGCTTCGGAGAGGGTCCGGCTACACCTTC. It specifies CASSEALRRGSGYTF. The chain employs TRBV2 and TRBJ1-2; D is uncertain. Per the germline V gene, CDR1 is SNHLY and CDR2 is FYNNEI. V lost 0 bases and J lost 8, with 16 bases in between. The CDR3 has 15 amino acids.